What follows is one TCR beta chain and its context. Per germline, CDR1 MNHEY and CDR2 SVGEGT. This CDR3 spans 14 amino acids. Unmatched junction bases numbered 8, after V lost 5 bases and J lost 7 bases. The data were obtained in a study of blood T cell repertoires in COVID-19. Overall study context: Whether acute or convalescent, the COVID-19 samples came from the United States, Italy and Spain. In each case, the material was cDNA or gDNA derived from T cells, B-cell-depleted T cells, or PBMCs.

How the authors handled the data: Reference gene primers were amplified, and this amplification served to estimate nucleated cell counts. Sequencing was performed with immunoSEQ multiplex PCR; in TCRdb, only in-frame clones are kept and a portion is missing. D and trimming were read from the DNA, whereas the V and J calls and clone size are those reported in that table. The sample records around 170,000 clones, around 86% being singletons. The rearrangement uses TRBV6-2 or TRBV6-3 and TRBJ1-2; 9 bases agree with TRBD1. Sequencing was done on a sample of peripheral blood. The sequence came from a man aged 50 to 60 with active or convalescent COVID-19. CDR3 in amino acids: CASSDRDRESGYTF. DNA of the CDR3: TGTGCCAGCAGTGACCGGGACAGGGAGTCTGGCTACACCTTC.